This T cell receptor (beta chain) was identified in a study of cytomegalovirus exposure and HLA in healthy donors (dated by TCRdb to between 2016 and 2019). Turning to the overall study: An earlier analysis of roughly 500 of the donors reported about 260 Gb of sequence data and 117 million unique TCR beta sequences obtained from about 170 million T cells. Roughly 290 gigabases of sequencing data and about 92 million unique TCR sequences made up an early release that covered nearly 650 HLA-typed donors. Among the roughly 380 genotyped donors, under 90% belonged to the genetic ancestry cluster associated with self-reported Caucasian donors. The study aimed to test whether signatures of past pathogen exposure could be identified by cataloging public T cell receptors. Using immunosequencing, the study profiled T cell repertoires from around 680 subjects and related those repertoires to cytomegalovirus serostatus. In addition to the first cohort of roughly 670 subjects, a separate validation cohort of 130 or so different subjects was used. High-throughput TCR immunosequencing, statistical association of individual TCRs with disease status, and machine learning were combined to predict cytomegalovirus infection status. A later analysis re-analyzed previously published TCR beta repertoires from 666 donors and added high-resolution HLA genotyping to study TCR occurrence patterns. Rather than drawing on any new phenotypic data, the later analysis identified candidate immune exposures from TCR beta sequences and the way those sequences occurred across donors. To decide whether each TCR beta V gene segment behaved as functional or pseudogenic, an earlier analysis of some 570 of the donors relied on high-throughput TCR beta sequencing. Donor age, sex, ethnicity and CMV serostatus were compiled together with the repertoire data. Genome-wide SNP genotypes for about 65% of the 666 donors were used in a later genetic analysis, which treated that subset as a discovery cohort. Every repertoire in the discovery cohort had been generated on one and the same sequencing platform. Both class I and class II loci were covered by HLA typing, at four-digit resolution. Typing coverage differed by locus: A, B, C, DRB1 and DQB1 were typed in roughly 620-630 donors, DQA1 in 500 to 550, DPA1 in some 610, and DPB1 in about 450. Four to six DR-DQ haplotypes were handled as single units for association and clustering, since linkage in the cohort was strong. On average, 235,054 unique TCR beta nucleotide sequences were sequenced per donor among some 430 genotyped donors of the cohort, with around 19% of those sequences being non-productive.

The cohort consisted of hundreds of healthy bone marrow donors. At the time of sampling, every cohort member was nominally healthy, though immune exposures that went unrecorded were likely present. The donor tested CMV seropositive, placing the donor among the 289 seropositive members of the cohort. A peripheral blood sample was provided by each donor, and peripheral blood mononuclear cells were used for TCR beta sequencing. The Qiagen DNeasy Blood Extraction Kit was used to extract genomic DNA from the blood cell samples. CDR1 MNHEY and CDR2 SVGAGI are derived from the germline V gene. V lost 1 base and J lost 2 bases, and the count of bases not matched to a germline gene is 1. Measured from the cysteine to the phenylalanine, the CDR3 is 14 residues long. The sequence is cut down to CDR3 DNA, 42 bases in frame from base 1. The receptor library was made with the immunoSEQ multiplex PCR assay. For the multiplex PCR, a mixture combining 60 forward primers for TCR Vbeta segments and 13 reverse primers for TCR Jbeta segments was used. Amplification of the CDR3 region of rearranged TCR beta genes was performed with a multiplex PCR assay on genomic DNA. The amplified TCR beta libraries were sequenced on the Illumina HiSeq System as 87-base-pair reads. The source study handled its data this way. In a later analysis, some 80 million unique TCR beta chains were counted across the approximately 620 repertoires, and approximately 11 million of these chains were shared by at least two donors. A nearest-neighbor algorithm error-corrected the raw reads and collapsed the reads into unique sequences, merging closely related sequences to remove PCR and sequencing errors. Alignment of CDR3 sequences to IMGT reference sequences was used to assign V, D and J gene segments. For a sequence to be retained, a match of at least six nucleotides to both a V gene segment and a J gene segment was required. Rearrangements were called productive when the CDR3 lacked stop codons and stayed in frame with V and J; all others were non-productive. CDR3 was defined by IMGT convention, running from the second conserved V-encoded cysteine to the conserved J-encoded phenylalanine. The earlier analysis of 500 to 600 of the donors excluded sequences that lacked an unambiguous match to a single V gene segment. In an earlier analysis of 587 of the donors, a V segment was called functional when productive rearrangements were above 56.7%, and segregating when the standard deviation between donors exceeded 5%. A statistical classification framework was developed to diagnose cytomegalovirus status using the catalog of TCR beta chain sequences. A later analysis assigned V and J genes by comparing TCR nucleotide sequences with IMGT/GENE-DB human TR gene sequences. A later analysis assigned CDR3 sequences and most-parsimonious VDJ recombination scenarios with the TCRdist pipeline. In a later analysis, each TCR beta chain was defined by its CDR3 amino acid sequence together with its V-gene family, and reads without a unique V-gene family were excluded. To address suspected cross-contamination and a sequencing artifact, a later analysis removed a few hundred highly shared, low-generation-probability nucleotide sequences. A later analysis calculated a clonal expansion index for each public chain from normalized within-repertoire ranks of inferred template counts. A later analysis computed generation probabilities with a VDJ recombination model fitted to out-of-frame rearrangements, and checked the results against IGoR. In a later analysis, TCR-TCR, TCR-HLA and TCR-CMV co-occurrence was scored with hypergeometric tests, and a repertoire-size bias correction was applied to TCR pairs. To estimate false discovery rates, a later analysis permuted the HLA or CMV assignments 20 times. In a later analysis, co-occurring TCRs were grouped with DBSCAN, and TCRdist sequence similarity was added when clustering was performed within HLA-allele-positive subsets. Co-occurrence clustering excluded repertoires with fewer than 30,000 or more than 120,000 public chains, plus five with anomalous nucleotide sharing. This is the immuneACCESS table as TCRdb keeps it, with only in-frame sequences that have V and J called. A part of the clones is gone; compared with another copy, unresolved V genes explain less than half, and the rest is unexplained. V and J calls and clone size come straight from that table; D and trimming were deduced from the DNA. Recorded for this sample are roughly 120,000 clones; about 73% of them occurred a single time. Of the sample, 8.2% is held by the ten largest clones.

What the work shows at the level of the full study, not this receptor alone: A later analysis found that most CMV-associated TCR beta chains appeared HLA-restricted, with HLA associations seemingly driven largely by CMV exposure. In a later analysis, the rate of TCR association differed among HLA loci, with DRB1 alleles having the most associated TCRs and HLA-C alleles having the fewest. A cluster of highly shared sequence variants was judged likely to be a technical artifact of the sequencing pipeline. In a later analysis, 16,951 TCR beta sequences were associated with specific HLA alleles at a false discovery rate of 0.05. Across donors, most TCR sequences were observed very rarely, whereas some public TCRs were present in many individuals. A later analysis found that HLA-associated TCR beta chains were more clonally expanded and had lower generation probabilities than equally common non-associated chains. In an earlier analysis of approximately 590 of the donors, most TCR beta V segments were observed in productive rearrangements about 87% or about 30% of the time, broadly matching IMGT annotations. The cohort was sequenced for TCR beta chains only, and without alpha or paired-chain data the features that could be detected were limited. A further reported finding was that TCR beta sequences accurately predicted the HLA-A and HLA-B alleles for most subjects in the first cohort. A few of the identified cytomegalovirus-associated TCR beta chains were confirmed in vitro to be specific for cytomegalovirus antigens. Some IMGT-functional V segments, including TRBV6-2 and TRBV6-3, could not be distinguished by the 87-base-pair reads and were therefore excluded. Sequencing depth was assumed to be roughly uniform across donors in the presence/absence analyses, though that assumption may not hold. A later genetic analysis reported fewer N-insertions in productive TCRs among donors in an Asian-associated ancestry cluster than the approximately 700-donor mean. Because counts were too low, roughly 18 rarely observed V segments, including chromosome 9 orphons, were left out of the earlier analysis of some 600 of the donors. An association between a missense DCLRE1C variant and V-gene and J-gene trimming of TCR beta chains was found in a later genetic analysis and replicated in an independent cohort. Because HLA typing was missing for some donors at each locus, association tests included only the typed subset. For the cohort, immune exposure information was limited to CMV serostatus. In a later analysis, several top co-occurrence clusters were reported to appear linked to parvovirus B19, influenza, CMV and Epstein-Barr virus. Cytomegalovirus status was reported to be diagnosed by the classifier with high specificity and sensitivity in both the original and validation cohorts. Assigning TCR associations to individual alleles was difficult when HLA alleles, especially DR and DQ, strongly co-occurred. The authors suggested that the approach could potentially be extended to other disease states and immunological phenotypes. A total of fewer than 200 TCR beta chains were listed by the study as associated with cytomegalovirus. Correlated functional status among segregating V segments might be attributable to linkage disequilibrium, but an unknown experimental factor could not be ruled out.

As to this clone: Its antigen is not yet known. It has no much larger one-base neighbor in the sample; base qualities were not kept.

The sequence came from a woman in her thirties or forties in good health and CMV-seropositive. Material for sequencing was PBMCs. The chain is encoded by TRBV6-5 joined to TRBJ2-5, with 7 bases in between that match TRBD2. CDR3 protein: CASSYFSGQETQYF. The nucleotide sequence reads TGTGCCAGCAGTTACTTTAGCGGGCAAGAGACCCAGTACTTC.